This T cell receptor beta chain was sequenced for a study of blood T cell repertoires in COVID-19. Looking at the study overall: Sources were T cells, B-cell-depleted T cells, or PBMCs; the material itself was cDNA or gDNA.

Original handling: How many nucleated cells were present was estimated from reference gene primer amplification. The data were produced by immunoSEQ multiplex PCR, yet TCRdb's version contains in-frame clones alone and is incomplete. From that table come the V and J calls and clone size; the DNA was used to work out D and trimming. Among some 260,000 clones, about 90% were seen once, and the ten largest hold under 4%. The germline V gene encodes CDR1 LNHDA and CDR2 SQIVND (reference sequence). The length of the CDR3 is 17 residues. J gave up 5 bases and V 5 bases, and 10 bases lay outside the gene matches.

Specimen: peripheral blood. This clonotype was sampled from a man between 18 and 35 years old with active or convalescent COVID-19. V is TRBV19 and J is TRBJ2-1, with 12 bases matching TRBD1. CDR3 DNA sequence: TGTGCCAGTAGTCGGGACAGGGGGCGAGGGGTTCACAATGAGCAGTTCTTC. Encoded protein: CASSRDRGRGVHNEQFF.